Below are 20 T cell receptor beta chains sequenced from a single sample in a study of OX40 agonist ivuxolimab in advanced cancers. Assay: immunoSEQ multiplex PCR; the TCRdb copy retains only in-frame clones and omits some. Of around 70,000 clones listed, 75% to 90% are singletons. This specimen consisted of CD4+ or CD8+ T cells sorted from blood, obtained in a trial of the OX40 agonist ivuxolimab. These receptors all come from an adult with an advanced solid tumor such as melanoma, head and neck, liver or kidney cancer.

The rearrangement uses TRBV9 and TRBJ2-1, with D possibly matching TRBD1 (6 bases). CDR3 length: 13 amino acids. Trimming took 0 bases from V and 6 from J, leaving 7 bases between them. Germline loops: CDR1 SGDLS, CDR2 YYNGEE. The CDR3 DNA reads as TGTGCCAGCAGCGTAGGAGGGGGCAATGAGCAGTTCTTC. Translation: CASSVGGGNEQFF.

The chain employs TRBV11-2 and TRBJ1-3, with D maybe TRBD1 (5 bases). The CDR3 has 17 amino acids. Trimming removed 4 bases from V and 1 base from J, with 17 bases in between. Germline-derived CDR1 and CDR2 are SGHAT and FQNNGV. CDR3 nucleotide sequence: TGTGCCAGCAGCTCACCGGGACGGAGAAGGTCTGGAAACACCATATATTTT. Translating it yields CASSSPGRRRSGNTIYF.

This chain's CDR3 is CASSYSGGAGANVLTF. CDR3 sequence (DNA): TGTGCCAGCAGTTACTCAGGGGGCGCTGGGGCCAACGTCCTGACTTTC. V gene TRBV6-5 combines with J gene TRBJ2-6; 7 bases map to TRBD1. Per the germline V gene, CDR1 is MNHEY and CDR2 is SVGAGI. V was pared by 0 bases and J by 2 bases, with 1 base of the junction left unmatched. The CDR3 runs to 16 residues.

The chain links TRBV6-6 to TRBJ2-7; D gene unclear. This CDR3 spans 15 amino acids. V lost 4 bases, J lost 3 bases, and 16 bases lay in between. CDR1 and CDR2 from the germline V gene are MNHNY and SVGAGI (reference sequence). The CDR3 DNA reads TGTGCCAGCAGTTGGCCGGGCCAGCCCTTCTACGAGCAGTACTTC. Protein: CASSWPGQPFYEQYF.

The V gene is TRBV4-1, the J gene TRBJ1-2, with D unresolved. The V gene's germline CDR1 is MGHRA and CDR2 YSYEKL. The CDR3 has 15 amino acids. Trimming left V 4 bases short and J 1 base short, with 13 bases between. The CDR3 sequence: CASSLTRNNNYGYTF. For the CDR3, the DNA is TGCGCCAGCAGCCTAACCAGAAACAATAACTATGGCTACACCTTC.

The chain recombines TRBV5-1 with TRBJ2-3, with 9 bases identical to TRBD1. Germline trimming cut 4 bases from V and 0 bases from J; bases unmatched to any gene: 21. CDR3 length: 21 amino acids. Germline V gives CDR1 SGHRS, CDR2 YFSETQ. The CDR3 DNA is TGCGCCAGCAGCCCGGACAGGGGATCAACCCCCTTGGAGCCTAGCACAGATACGCAGTATTTT. This sequence encodes CASSPDRGSTPLEPSTDTQYF.

J is TRBJ1-1 and V is TRBV7-9; D gene ambiguous. Per germline, CDR1 SEHNR and CDR2 FQNEAQ (reference sequence). The CDR3 runs 15 residues. Trimming removed 0 bases at V and 1 base at J, with 9 bases between. For the CDR3, the DNA is TGTGCCAGCAGCTTAGCTAAAGGGCCGAACACTGAAGCTTTCTTT. As protein: CASSLAKGPNTEAFF. The full variable domain, with the rest looked up from reference TRBV7-9 and TRBJ1-1, is DTGVSQNPRHKITKRGQNVTFRCDPISEHNRLYWYRQTLGQGPEFLTYFQNEAQLEKSRLLSDRFSAERPKGSFSTLEIQRTEQGDSAMYLCASSLAKGPNTEAFFGQGTRLTVV.

The rearrangement links TRBV2 to TRBJ2-6; D gene ambiguous. The CDR3 loop spans 13 amino acids. CDR1 and CDR2 from the germline V gene are SNHLY and FYNNEI. Trimming took off 6 bases at V and 4 bases at J, with 7 bases between the two ends. The CDR3 DNA reads TGTGCCAGCAGCCTTTCCGGGGCCAACGTCCTGACTTTC. It yields the protein CASSLSGANVLTF.

This clone was found a few times. This chain joins TRBV9 and TRBJ2-3; possible D gene TRBD1, 6 bases. This CDR3 comprises 17 residues. The V end was cut by 3 bases, the J end by 6 bases, with 23 bases between. In germline, CDR1 is SGDLS, CDR2 YYNGEE. DNA for the CDR3: TGTGCCAGCAGCGCTCTGGGGGCGTCTGTCCTTGGGGATACGCAGTATTTT. Translation: CASSALGASVLGDTQYF.

The rearrangement links TRBV7-2 to TRBJ2-7; D is unresolved. Looked up from germline, CDR1 is SGHTA and CDR2 is FQGNSA. V lost 5 bases to trimming and J lost 0 bases, with 11 bases between them. The CDR3 runs to 14 residues. CDR3 bases: TGTGCCAGCAGCCTCGTGCCAGCCTCCTACGAGCAGTACTTC. This encodes CASSLVPASYEQYF. Complete variable domain (other parts from reference TRBV7-2 and TRBJ2-7): GAGVSQSPSNKVTEKGKDVELRCDPISGHTALYWYRQSLGQGLEFLIYFQGNSAPDKSGLPSDRFSAERTGGSVSTLTIQRTQQEDSAVYLCASSLVPASYEQYFGPGTRLTVT.

This clone was seen a few times. The V gene is TRBV7-8, the J gene TRBJ1-5; D may be TRBD1 (5 bases). V shed 6 bases and J shed 0 bases, with 12 bases lying between them. Per the germline V gene, CDR1 is SGHVS and CDR2 is FQNEAQ. The CDR3 covers 15 residues. CDR3 sequence: CASSSDRLSNQPQHF. CDR3 DNA sequence: TGTGCCAGCAGTTCCGACAGACTTAGCAATCAGCCCCAGCATTTT.

The chain employs TRBV9 and TRBJ2-3; 11 bases match TRBD2. The CDR3 extends over 19 amino acids. Per germline, CDR1 SGDLS and CDR2 YYNGEE. With 5 bases clipped from V and 1 base from J, the junction kept 15 bases outside the gene matches. The CDR3 region has the DNA TGTGCCAGCAGTCGGGACTTGGCTAGCGGGGGGTGGGGCACAGATACGCAGTATTTT. Protein: CASSRDLASGGWGTDTQYF.

The gene calls are TRBV5-4 and TRBJ2-7; 7 bases are a match to TRBD2. Germline V CDR1 and CDR2: SGHNT, YYREEE (reference sequence). Germline trimming cut 5 bases from V and 0 bases from J; bases unmatched to any gene: 11. The CDR3 contains 16 residues. The DNA for the CDR3 is TGTGCCAGCAGTCAAGTAAGCGGGGAGAGCTCCTACGAGCAGTACTTC. This gives the protein CASSQVSGESSYEQYF.

The V and J genes are TRBV5-1 and TRBJ2-7, with no clear D. Trimming removed 1 base from V and 7 bases from J, with 18 bases in between. The CDR3 loop spans 15 amino acids. Germline V gene sequence: CDR1 SGHRS, CDR2 YFSETQ. The CDR3 coding sequence is TGCGCCAGCAGCTTGTCCTCTCTGCGGATGAGGGAGCAGTACTTC. Its translation: CASSLSSLRMREQYF.

The gene calls are TRBV5-4 and TRBJ2-7; TRBD1 matches 9 bases. Germline V gives CDR1 SGHNT, CDR2 YYREEE (reference sequence). V gave up 1 base and J gave up 5 bases; unmatched junction bases: 4. CDR3 length equals 14 residues. CDR3 in DNA: TGTGCCAGCAGCTTGTGGGACAGGGTTCACGAGCAGTACTTC. Amino acids: CASSLWDRVHEQYF.

CDR3 in amino acids: CASRQSGTRNEQFF. The CDR3 bases are TGTGCCAGCAGGCAGTCGGGGACACGCAATGAGCAGTTCTTC. The chain has TRBV28 and TRBJ2-1; a possible D gene is TRBD1 (6 bases). Between the trimmed V and J ends, which lost 6 bases and 6 bases, there was a span of 15 bases. The CDR3 length is 14 residues. Germline CDR1 is MDHEN and CDR2 is SYDVKM.

The chain has TRBV7-9 and TRBJ2-7; the D call may be TRBD1 or TRBD2 (6 bases each). Germline lookup yields CDR1 SEHNR and CDR2 FQNEAQ (reference sequence). V was clipped by 5 bases and J by 7 bases, with 24 bases between them. This CDR3 has 16 amino acids. The CDR3 loop is CASSPPGGGSLGEQYF. The CDR3 DNA sequence: TGTGCCAGCAGCCCCCCTGGAGGGGGTTCCCTTGGGGAGCAGTACTTC.

The V and J genes are TRBV5-1 and TRBJ2-7; D unclear. Per the germline V gene, CDR1 is SGHRS and CDR2 is YFSETQ. This CDR3 spans 12 amino acids. Trimming took 4 bases from V and 3 from J, leaving 8 bases between them. The DNA of the CDR3 is TGCGCCAGCAGCCCCCCGGGCTACGAGCAGTACTTC. It encodes CASSPPGYEQYF.

J is TRBJ2-7 and V is TRBV7-2, with a tentative D call TRBD2 (7 bases). V was pared by 5 bases and J by 4 bases, with 15 bases between. CDR1 is SGHTA, CDR2 FQGNSA, per germline. The CDR3 totals 14 residues. This chain's CDR3 is CASSQQGGGYEQYF. The CDR3 nucleotides are TGTGCCAGCAGCCAACAAGGGGGGGGATACGAGCAGTACTTC. The full variable domain, rest sourced from reference TRBV7-2 and TRBJ2-7, is GAGVSQSPSNKVTEKGKDVELRCDPISGHTALYWYRQSLGQGLEFLIYFQGNSAPDKSGLPSDRFSAERTGGSVSTLTIQRTQQEDSAVYLCASSQQGGGYEQYFGPGTRLTVT.

In this sample, this clone turned up once. CDR3 region: CASSAGTGGSVQYF. The CDR3 region has the DNA TGTGCCAGCAGTGCGGGGACAGGGGGCTCCGTGCAGTACTTC. The chain is built from TRBV25-1 and TRBJ2-7; 12 nucleotides match TRBD1. Trimming removed 4 bases from V and 9 bases from J; junction bases left unmatched: 7. Germline assignment: CDR1 MGHDK and CDR2 SYGVNS. CDR3 length: 14 amino acids.